These T cell receptor beta chains were read from a single sample in a study of blood T cell repertoires in COVID-19. Profiled with immunoSEQ multiplex PCR; TCRdb holds only in-frame clones, not every one. The repertoire includes some 270,000 clones, 80% to 85% of them detected once, and around a sixth sits in the top ten. The sequenced sample consisted of peripheral blood. Receptor source: a person aged 65-85 years with COVID-19, enrolled during active disease. Each CDR3 is given without its conserved first and last residue. Fields, in order: J gene, V gene, D gene, CDR3 protein. The D gene is left open where the match is weak.

j_call: TRBJ2-1
v_call: TRBV14
d_call: TRBD2
cdr3_aa: ASSQAVAGGSEQF

j_call: TRBJ2-2
v_call: TRBV30
d_call: TRBD2
cdr3_aa: AWTKRENTGELF

j_call: TRBJ1-6
v_call: TRBV5-8
d_call: TRBD1
cdr3_aa: ASSRTGVQNGSPLH

j_call: TRBJ1-1
v_call: TRBV5-1
d_call: -
cdr3_aa: ASSYGRTNTEAF

j_call: TRBJ2-2
v_call: TRBV5-6
d_call: TRBD1
cdr3_aa: ASSLYGTGGFTGELF

j_call: TRBJ2-2
v_call: TRBV6-2/TRBV6-3
d_call: TRBD1
cdr3_aa: ASSDRVITGELF

j_call: TRBJ2-5
v_call: TRBV5-1
d_call: -
cdr3_aa: ASSQKETQY

j_call: TRBJ2-2
v_call: TRBV3-1/TRBV3-2
d_call: TRBD1
cdr3_aa: ASSQGEQGVNTGELF

j_call: TRBJ2-2
v_call: TRBV7-8
d_call: -
cdr3_aa: ASSRHISDRNTGELF

j_call: TRBJ2-5
v_call: TRBV5-1
d_call: -
cdr3_aa: ASSFNRGLPRGETQY

j_call: TRBJ2-7
v_call: TRBV7-9
d_call: -
cdr3_aa: ASSFSPGVGEQY

j_call: TRBJ2-2
v_call: TRBV5-1
d_call: TRBD2
cdr3_aa: ASSHRTSGGANTGELF

j_call: TRBJ1-5
v_call: TRBV6-2/TRBV6-3
d_call: -
cdr3_aa: ASSGPGGGADQPQH

j_call: TRBJ2-1
v_call: TRBV3-1/TRBV3-2
d_call: TRBD2
cdr3_aa: ASSQEGLAGTYNEQF

j_call: TRBJ2-3
v_call: TRBV18
d_call: -
cdr3_aa: ASSPLPVTDTQY

j_call: TRBJ1-5
v_call: TRBV28
d_call: TRBD1
cdr3_aa: ASSSGGAGTGFINQPQH

j_call: TRBJ1-1
v_call: TRBV19
d_call: -
cdr3_aa: ASKDPPGALGTEAF

j_call: TRBJ2-7
v_call: TRBV7-2
d_call: -
cdr3_aa: ASSDGSYYYEQY

j_call: TRBJ1-6
v_call: TRBV18
d_call: TRBD1
cdr3_aa: ASCLTGGEDSPLH

j_call: TRBJ2-3
v_call: TRBV7-3
d_call: -
cdr3_aa: ASSLNGGNTDTQY

j_call: TRBJ1-2
v_call: TRBV6-2/TRBV6-3
d_call: TRBD1
cdr3_aa: ASSYWDRGGYT

j_call: TRBJ2-3
v_call: TRBV2
d_call: TRBD1
cdr3_aa: ASSGQGDTDTQY

j_call: TRBJ1-2
v_call: TRBV10-2
d_call: -
cdr3_aa: ASSEYLGDYT